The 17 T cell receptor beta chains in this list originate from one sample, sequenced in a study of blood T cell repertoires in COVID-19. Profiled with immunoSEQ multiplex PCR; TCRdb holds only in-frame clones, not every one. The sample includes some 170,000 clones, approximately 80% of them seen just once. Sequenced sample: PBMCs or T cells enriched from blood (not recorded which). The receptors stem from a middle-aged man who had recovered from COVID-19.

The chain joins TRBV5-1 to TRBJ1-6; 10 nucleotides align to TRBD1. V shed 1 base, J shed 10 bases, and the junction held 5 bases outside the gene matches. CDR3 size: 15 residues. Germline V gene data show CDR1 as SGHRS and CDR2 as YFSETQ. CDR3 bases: TGCGCCAGCAGCTTGTCCGGGACAGGGGACTCACCCCTCCACTTT. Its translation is CASSLSGTGDSPLHF.

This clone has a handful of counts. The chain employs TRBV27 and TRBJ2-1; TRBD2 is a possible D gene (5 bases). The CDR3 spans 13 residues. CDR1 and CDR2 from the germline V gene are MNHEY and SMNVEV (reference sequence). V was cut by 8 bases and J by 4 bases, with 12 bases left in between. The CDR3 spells CASSRRFYNEQFF. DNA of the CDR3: TGTGCCAGCTCGCGGAGGTTTTACAATGAGCAGTTCTTC.

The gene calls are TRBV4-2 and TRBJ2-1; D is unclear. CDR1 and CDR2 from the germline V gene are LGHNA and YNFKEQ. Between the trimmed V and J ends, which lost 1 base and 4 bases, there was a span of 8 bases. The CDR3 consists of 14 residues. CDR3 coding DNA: TGTGCCAGCAGCCAAGTAACAGAATACAATGAGCAGTTCTTC. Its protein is CASSQVTEYNEQFF.

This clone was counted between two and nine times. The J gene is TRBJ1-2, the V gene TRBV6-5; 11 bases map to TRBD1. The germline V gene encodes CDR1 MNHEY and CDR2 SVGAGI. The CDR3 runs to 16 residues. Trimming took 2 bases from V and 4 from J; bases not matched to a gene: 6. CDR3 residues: CASSYQRTGGGYGYTF. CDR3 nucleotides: TGTGCCAGCAGTTACCAAAGGACAGGGGGCGGCTATGGCTACACCTTC.

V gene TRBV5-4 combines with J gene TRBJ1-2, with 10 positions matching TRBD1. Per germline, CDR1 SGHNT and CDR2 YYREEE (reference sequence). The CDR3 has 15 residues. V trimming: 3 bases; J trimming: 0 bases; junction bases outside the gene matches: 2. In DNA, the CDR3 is TGTGCCAGCAGCTATGGACAGGGGGCTAACTATGGCTACACCTTC. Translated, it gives CASSYGQGANYGYTF.

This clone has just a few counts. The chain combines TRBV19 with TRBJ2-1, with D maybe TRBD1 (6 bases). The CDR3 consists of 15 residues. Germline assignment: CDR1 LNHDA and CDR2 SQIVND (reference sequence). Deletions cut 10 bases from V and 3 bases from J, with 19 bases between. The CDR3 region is CAISQAGAFYNEQFF. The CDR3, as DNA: TGTGCCATTTCCCAGGCAGGGGCATTCTACAATGAGCAGTTCTTC.

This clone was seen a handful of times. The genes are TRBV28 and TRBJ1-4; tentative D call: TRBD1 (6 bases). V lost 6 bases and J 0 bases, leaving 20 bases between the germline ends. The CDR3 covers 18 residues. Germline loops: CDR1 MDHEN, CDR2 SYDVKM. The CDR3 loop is CASRSTFGRGTTNEKLFF. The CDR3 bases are TGTGCCAGCAGGAGTACCTTCGGCAGGGGAACAACTAATGAAAAACTGTTTTTT.

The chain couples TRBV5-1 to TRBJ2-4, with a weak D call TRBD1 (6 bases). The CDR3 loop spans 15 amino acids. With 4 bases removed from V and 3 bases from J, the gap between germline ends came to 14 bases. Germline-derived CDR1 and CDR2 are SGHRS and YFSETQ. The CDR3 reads CASSPTAGVKNIQYF. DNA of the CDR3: TGCGCCAGCAGCCCCACCGCAGGGGTCAAAAACATTCAGTACTTC.

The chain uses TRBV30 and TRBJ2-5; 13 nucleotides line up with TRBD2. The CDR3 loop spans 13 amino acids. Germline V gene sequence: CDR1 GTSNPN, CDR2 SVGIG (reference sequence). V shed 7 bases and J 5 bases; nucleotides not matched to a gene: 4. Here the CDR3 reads CASSGLAGETQYF. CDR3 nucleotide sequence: TGTGCCTCCTCGGGACTAGCGGGGGAGACCCAGTACTTC.

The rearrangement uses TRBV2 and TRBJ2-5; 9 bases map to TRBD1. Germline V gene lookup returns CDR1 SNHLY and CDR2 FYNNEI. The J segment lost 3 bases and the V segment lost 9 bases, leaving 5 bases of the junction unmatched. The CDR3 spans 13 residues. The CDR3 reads CASLGQGKETQYF. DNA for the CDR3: TGTGCCAGTTTAGGACAGGGGAAAGAGACCCAGTACTTC.

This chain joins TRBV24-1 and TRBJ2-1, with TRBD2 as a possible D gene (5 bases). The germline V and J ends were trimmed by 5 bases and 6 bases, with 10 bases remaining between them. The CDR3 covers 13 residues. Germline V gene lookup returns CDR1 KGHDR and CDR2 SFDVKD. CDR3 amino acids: CATSGGGLNEQFF. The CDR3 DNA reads TGTGCCACCAGTGGCGGTGGACTCAATGAGCAGTTCTTC.

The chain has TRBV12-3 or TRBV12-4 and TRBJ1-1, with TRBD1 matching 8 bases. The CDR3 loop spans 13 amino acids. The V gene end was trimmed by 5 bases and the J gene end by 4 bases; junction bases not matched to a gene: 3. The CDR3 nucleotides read TGTGCCAGCAGTGCAGGGGGCAGCACTGAAGCTTTCTTT. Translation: CASSAGGSTEAFF.

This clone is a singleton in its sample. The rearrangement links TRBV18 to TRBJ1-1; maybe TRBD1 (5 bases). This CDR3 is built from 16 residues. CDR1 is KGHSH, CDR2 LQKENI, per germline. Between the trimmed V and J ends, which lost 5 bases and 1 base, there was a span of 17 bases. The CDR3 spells CASSSSRGAGNTEAFF. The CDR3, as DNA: TGTGCCAGCTCAAGTAGTAGGGGCGCCGGGAACACTGAAGCTTTCTTT.

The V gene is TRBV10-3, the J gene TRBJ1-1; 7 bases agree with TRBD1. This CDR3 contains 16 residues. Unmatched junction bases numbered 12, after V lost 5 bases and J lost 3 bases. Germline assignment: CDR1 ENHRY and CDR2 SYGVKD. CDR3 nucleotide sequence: TGTGCCATCAGTCCGAGCACAGGGGCAGGCGACACTGAAGCTTTCTTT. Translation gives CAISPSTGAGDTEAFF.

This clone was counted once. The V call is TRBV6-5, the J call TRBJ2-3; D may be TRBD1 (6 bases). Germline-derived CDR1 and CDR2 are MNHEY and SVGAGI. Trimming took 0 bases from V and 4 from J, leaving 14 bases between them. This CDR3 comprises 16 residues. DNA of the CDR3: TGTGCCAGCAGTTACTCGCCAGGGGATAGTGCAGATACGCAGTATTTT. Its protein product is CASSYSPGDSADTQYF.

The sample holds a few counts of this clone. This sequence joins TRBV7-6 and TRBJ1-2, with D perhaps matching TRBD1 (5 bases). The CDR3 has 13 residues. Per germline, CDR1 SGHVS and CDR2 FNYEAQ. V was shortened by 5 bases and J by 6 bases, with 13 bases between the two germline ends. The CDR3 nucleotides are TGTGCCAGCAGCCATAACCAGGGAAATGGCTACACCTTC. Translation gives CASSHNQGNGYTF.

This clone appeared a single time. CDR3 amino acids: CASSQAASGGPFF. The CDR3 nucleotides are TGTGCCAGCAGCCAAGCCGCTAGCGGGGGGCCGTTCTTC. J is TRBJ2-1 and V is TRBV3-1 (or the pseudogene TRBV3-2); 11 positions match TRBD2. The germline V gene has CDR1 LGHDT and CDR2 YNNKEL (reference sequence). V trimming: 1 base; J trimming: 15 bases; junction bases outside the gene matches: 5. The CDR3 runs to 13 residues.